The next 32 T cell receptor beta chains were all read from a single sample in a study of cytomegalovirus exposure and HLA in healthy donors. Repertoires were generated with immunoSEQ multiplex PCR, while TCRdb's copy carries only in-frame clones and drops some. The table shows some 290,000 clones, with over 75% occurring only once. Source material: PBMCs. The receptors were sampled from a man under 40 in good health and CMV-seronegative.

This clone was observed once. J is TRBJ1-4 and V is TRBV29-1; D not certain. The V end was cut by 3 bases, the J end by 6 bases, with 5 bases between. CDR1 and CDR2 (germline): SQVTM, ANQGSEA. The CDR3 length is 11 residues. The chain's CDR3 is CSVDLYEKLFF. Here the CDR3 DNA reads TGCAGCGTTGACCTTTATGAAAAACTGTTTTTT.

V gene TRBV5-5 combines with J gene TRBJ1-1; possibly TRBD1 for D (6 bases). CDR1 and CDR2 from the germline V gene are SGHKS and YYEKEE (reference sequence). Trimming shortened V by 2 bases and J by 8 bases, and 10 bases separated the two germline ends. The CDR3 length is 12 residues. The CDR3 coding sequence is TGTGCCAGCAGCTTTCTGGGGGCGGAAGCTTTCTTT. The encoded protein is CASSFLGAEAFF. The whole variable domain, remainder taken from reference TRBV5-5 and TRBJ1-1, is DAGVTQSPTHLIKTRGQQVTLRCSPISGHKSVSWYQQVLGQGPQFIFQYYEKEERGRGNFPDRFSARQFPNYSSELNVNALLLGDSALYLCASSFLGAEAFFGQGTRLTVV.

Only one count was recorded for this clone. V usage is TRBV29-1 and J usage is TRBJ2-1; 10 positions match TRBD2. V lost 1 base, J lost 3 bases, and 3 bases stayed unmatched. The CDR3 is 15 amino acids. Germline CDR1 SQVTM, CDR2 ANQGSEA. CDR3 region: CSVEGIAGGYNEQFF. CDR3 coding DNA: TGCAGCGTTGAAGGAATAGCGGGGGGCTACAATGAGCAGTTCTTC.

CDR3 sequence reads: CASSLTGGYNEQYF. DNA for the CDR3: TGTGCCAGCAGCTTAACAGGGGGCTATAACGAGCAGTACTTC. The gene calls are TRBV11-2 and TRBJ2-7, with 9 bases fitting TRBD1. This CDR3 has 14 residues. V lost 2 bases to trimming and J lost 5 bases; unmatched junction nucleotides: 4. Germline CDR1 SGHAT, CDR2 FQNNGV.

This clone showed up just once. The chain carries TRBV25-1 and TRBJ1-3; 8 positions match TRBD1. The trim removed 4 bases at V and 6 bases at J, leaving 5 bases unmatched. The CDR3 consists of 14 residues. CDR1 is MGHDK and CDR2 is SYGVNS in the germline V gene. Here the CDR3 DNA reads TGTGCCAGCAGTGGACAGGGGTTTGAAAACACCATATATTTT. Amino acid sequence: CASSGQGFENTIYF.

The rearrangement joins TRBV6-5 to TRBJ2-4, with TRBD2 as a possible D gene (5 bases). The CDR3 runs 12 residues. CDR1 and CDR2 (germline): MNHEY, SVGAGI. Trimming cost V 3 bases and J 8 bases, with 8 bases left between them. CDR3 sequence: CASSYWRDIQYF. The CDR3 DNA reads TGTGCCAGCAGTTATTGGCGGGACATTCAGTACTTC.

This sequence joins TRBV7-9 and TRBJ2-3; a possible D gene is TRBD1 (6 bases). CDR3 length: 12 amino acids. The germline V gene encodes CDR1 SEHNR and CDR2 FQNEAQ (reference sequence). Deletions cut 4 bases from V and 7 bases from J, with 9 bases between. CDR3 sequence: CASSSTGNTQYF. The DNA for the CDR3 is TGTGCCAGCAGCTCGACAGGCAATACGCAGTATTTT.

As to this clone: Mismatch with germline at one junction end may stem from a read error. The chain uses TRBV6-1 and TRBJ1-2; the D is unclear. The CDR3 spans 10 residues. CDR1 and CDR2 (germline): MNHNS, SASEGT. DNA for the CDR3: TGTGCCAGCAGTGAAGGGGCACGTTCCTTC. This gives the protein CASSEGARSF.

The chain employs TRBV7-6 and TRBJ2-5, with D possibly matching TRBD1 (6 bases). This CDR3 has 15 residues. Looked up from germline, CDR1 is SGHVS and CDR2 is FNYEAQ. Between the trimmed V and J ends, which lost 5 bases and 4 bases, there was a span of 17 bases. CDR3 protein: CASSPGVNWGETQYF. The CDR3 nucleotides read TGTGCCAGCAGCCCAGGGGTAAATTGGGGAGAGACCCAGTACTTC.

V usage is TRBV7-8 and J usage is TRBJ1-6; D might be TRBD1 (6 bases). Germline V gene data show CDR1 as SGHVS and CDR2 as FQNEAQ. V lost 4 bases to trimming and J lost 1 base, with 11 bases between them. There are 16 residues in the CDR3. CDR3 DNA sequence: TGTGCCAGCAGCTCAGCACAGGGATCCTATAATTCACCCCTCCACTTT. This translates into CASSSAQGSYNSPLHF.

This chain connects TRBV19 to TRBJ2-7; TRBD1 matches at 11 bases. Germline CDR1 is LNHDA and CDR2 is SQIVND (reference sequence). J gave up 2 bases and V 2 bases, and 5 bases lay outside the gene matches. CDR3 size: 16 residues. The CDR3 coding sequence is TGTGCCAGTAGTATACTTCCGGGACAGGGGGCCTACGAGCAGTACTTC. It encodes CASSILPGQGAYEQYF.

The chain joins TRBV7-8 to TRBJ1-1, with D perhaps matching TRBD1 (5 bases). CDR3 size: 14 residues. Trimming left V 5 bases short and J 0 bases short, with 10 bases between. Germline V gene lookup returns CDR1 SGHVS and CDR2 FQNEAQ. CDR3 amino acids: CASSPLTVNTEAFF. The CDR3 region has the DNA TGTGCCAGCAGCCCTTTGACAGTGAACACTGAAGCTTTCTTT.

The CDR3 sequence: CASSTGGASNQPQHF. DNA of the CDR3: TGTGCCAGCAGTACAGGGGGAGCCAGCAATCAGCCCCAGCATTTT. This chain joins TRBV6-5 and TRBJ1-5; 8 positions agree with TRBD1. CDR3 length: 15 amino acids. Per the germline V gene, CDR1 is MNHEY and CDR2 is SVGAGI. Unmatched junction bases numbered 4, after V lost 5 bases and J lost 1 base.

This chain uses TRBV6-1 with TRBJ1-1; D ambiguous. The germline V gene encodes CDR1 MNHNS and CDR2 SASEGT. Trimming pared 2 bases from V and 1 base from J, leaving 8 bases between. This CDR3 is 14 amino acids long. The CDR3 region has the DNA TGTGCCAGCAGTGAAACTAACTGGAACACTGAAGCTTTCTTT. Translating gives CASSETNWNTEAFF.

The rearrangement joins TRBV6-6 to TRBJ1-1; 9 nucleotides agree with TRBD1. CDR1 and CDR2 from the germline V gene are MNHNY and SVGAGI (reference sequence). There are 16 residues in the CDR3. V shed 5 bases and J 4 bases; nucleotides not matched to a gene: 11. The CDR3, as DNA: TGTGCCAGCAGTCGCATGGACAGGGGCTCGATCACTGAAGCTTTCTTT. Protein: CASSRMDRGSITEAFF.

The CDR3 sequence: CASTLRIDRGEETQYF. The CDR3 nucleotides are TGTGCCAGCACCCTCCGAATCGACAGGGGAGAAGAGACCCAGTACTTC. The V call is TRBV11-2, the J call TRBJ2-5, with TRBD1 identical over 8 bases. With 7 bases clipped from V and 3 bases from J, the junction kept 13 bases outside the gene matches. The germline gives CDR1 SGHAT, CDR2 FQNNGV. The CDR3 spans 16 residues.

This clone is a singleton in its sample. The genes are TRBV6-7 and TRBJ1-1; TRBD1 is a possible D gene (5 bases). TRBV6-7 is designated an ORF whose function remains uncertain. The germline V and J ends were trimmed by 0 bases and 3 bases, with 17 bases remaining between them. There are 17 residues in the CDR3. In DNA, the CDR3 is TGTGCCAGCAGTTACTCGATCCAGGGATCTTGGGACACTGAAGCTTTCTTT. It translates to CASSYSIQGSWDTEAFF.

The V and J genes are TRBV6-5 and TRBJ2-2; 7 nucleotides align to TRBD1. V lost 6 bases to trimming and J lost 7 bases; unmatched junction nucleotides: 11. This CDR3 has 15 residues. Germline lookup yields CDR1 MNHEY and CDR2 SVGAGI. DNA for the CDR3: TGTGCCAGCAGGAGGGGGCCCACAGAGGGCGGGGAGCTGTTTTTT. Translated, it gives CASRRGPTEGGELFF.

The chain has TRBV7-9 and TRBJ2-7; 8 nucleotides agree with TRBD1. CDR3 length: 16 residues. V trimming: 6 bases; J trimming: 5 bases; junction bases outside the gene matches: 15. Germline V gene data show CDR1 as SEHNR and CDR2 as FQNEAQ (reference sequence). The CDR3 loop reads CASSATSRTGNNEQYF. CDR3 DNA: TGTGCCAGCAGTGCGACGTCCAGGACAGGGAACAACGAGCAGTACTTC.

This chain connects TRBV6-1 to TRBJ2-6; maybe TRBD2 (5 bases). This CDR3 spans 16 amino acids. V lost 0 bases and J 2 bases, leaving 8 bases between the germline ends. The germline V gene encodes CDR1 MNHNS and CDR2 SASEGT. The CDR3 coding sequence is TGTGCCAGCAGTGAAGCTCCCGGGACTGGGGCCAACGTCCTGACTTTC. Protein: CASSEAPGTGANVLTF.

This chain connects TRBV2 to TRBJ1-1, with a possible D match to TRBD1 (5 bases). CDR1 and CDR2 (germline): SNHLY, FYNNEI. The length of the CDR3 is 15 residues. Trimming pared 3 bases from V and 4 bases from J, leaving 15 bases between. The CDR3, as DNA: TGTGCCAGCAGTGAGTGGGCCCCGGGGGTCACTGAAGCTTTCTTT. As protein: CASSEWAPGVTEAFF. The whole variable domain, filled in from reference TRBV2 and TRBJ1-1, reads EPEVTQTPSHQVTQMGQEVILRCVPISNHLYFYWYRQILGQKVEFLVSFYNNEISEKSEIFDDQFSVERPDGSNFTLKIRSTKLEDSAMYFCASSEWAPGVTEAFFGQGTRLTVV.

The chain carries TRBV5-1 and TRBJ2-7; D may be TRBD2 (6 bases). This CDR3 has 12 amino acids. Trimming took off 3 bases at V and 7 bases at J, with 11 bases between the two ends. Germline V gives CDR1 SGHRS, CDR2 YFSETQ. For the CDR3, the DNA is TGCGCCAGCAGCTGGAGGGTAGGGGAGCAGTACTTC. This codes for CASSWRVGEQYF.

V usage is TRBV4-1 and J usage is TRBJ2-1, with 7 bases fitting TRBD1. Germline V CDR1 and CDR2: MGHRA, YSYEKL. CDR3 length: 15 residues. After removal of 1 base from V and 7 bases from J, the junction contained 7 bases not matched to a gene. CDR3 sequence: CASSQAQGYRNEQFF. CDR3 DNA: TGCGCCAGCAGCCAAGCACAGGGGTACAGGAATGAGCAGTTCTTC.

The V and J genes are TRBV11-2 and TRBJ2-3; D may be TRBD2 (7 bases). CDR3 length: 17 residues. Trimming removed 5 bases from V and 2 bases from J, with 20 bases in between. CDR1 is SGHAT, CDR2 FQNNGV, per germline. The CDR3 coding sequence is TGTGCCAGCAGCCGACCGAAGGGGGGGCGGTCCACAGATACGCAGTATTTT. It translates to CASSRPKGGRSTDTQYF.

This sequence joins TRBV9 and TRBJ2-3, with 12 bases fitting TRBD2. This CDR3 spans 18 amino acids. The V gene's germline CDR1 is SGDLS and CDR2 YYNGEE. With V trimmed by 0 bases and J by 3 bases, 8 bases remained unmatched. CDR3 sequence (DNA): TGTGCCAGCAGCGTAGAGGGACTACTAGCGGGGGGAACAGATACGCAGTATTTT. It encodes CASSVEGLLAGGTDTQYF. Full variable domain (outside the CDR3, taken from reference TRBV9 and TRBJ2-3): DSGVTQTPKHLITATGQRVTLRCSPRSGDLSVYWYQQSLDQGLQFLIQYYNGEERAKGNILERFSAQQFPDLHSELNLSSLELGDSALYFCASSVEGLLAGGTDTQYFGPGTRLTVL.

V usage is TRBV6-5 and J usage is TRBJ1-5; D may be TRBD1 (6 bases). V was trimmed by 6 bases and J by 1 base, leaving 13 bases between them. The CDR3 consists of 15 residues. Germline V gives CDR1 MNHEY, CDR2 SVGAGI. The CDR3 DNA reads TGTGCCAGCAGGTCTACAGGGTTGAGCAATCAGCCCCAGCATTTT. This translates into CASRSTGLSNQPQHF.

This clone was seen a handful of times. The gene calls are TRBV30 and TRBJ1-1; D not certain. CDR1 and CDR2 from the germline V gene are GTSNPN and SVGIG (reference sequence). V shed 0 bases and J shed 3 bases, with 8 bases lying between them. This CDR3 is 13 amino acids long. The DNA of the CDR3 is TGTGCCTGGAGTGTTGGCGGCCACACTGAAGCTTTCTTT. Encoded protein: CAWSVGGHTEAFF.

CDR3 region: CASSQLGDTSTDTQYF. The DNA for the CDR3 is TGCGCCAGCAGCCAATTAGGCGACACTAGCACAGATACGCAGTATTTT. The chain links TRBV4-1 to TRBJ2-3; D remains unclear. The ends were cut back, 2 bases at V and 0 bases at J, with 12 bases in the middle. Per the germline V gene, CDR1 is MGHRA and CDR2 is YSYEKL. CDR3 length: 16 residues.

The chain has TRBV13 and TRBJ2-7; TRBD1 might be the D (5 bases). Germline lookup yields CDR1 PRHDT and CDR2 FYEKMQ (reference sequence). The CDR3 is made up of 14 amino acids. Trimming took off 1 base at V and 6 bases at J, with 13 bases between the two ends. The CDR3 loop reads CASSLASRVSEQYF. CDR3 DNA: TGTGCCAGCAGCTTAGCCTCCAGGGTTTCCGAGCAGTACTTC.

This chain links TRBV30 with TRBJ1-6; TRBD1 agrees at 7 bases. V lost 1 base and J lost 10; bases outside the gene matches: 13. The V gene's germline CDR1 is GTSNPN and CDR2 SVGIG (reference sequence). This CDR3 spans 16 amino acids. The CDR3 DNA follows: TGTGCCTGGAGTGACTTAAAAACAGGGGCCAGGTCACCCCTCCACTTT. Translating it yields CAWSDLKTGARSPLHF.

The chain uses TRBV12-5 and TRBJ2-5, with TRBD1 matching over 7 bases. The CDR3 is 16 amino acids. V dropped 5 bases and J dropped 4; count of bases not matched to a gene: 13. In germline, CDR1 is LGHNT, CDR2 FRNRAP. CDR3 sequence (DNA): TGTGCTAGTGGTCTCCAAGGGGGCAGCCTCGGAGAGACCCAGTACTTC. It is translated as CASGLQGGSLGETQYF. The full variable domain, completed using reference TRBV12-5 and TRBJ2-5, is DARVTQTPRHKVTEMGQEVTMRCQPILGHNTVFWYRQTMMQGLELLAYFRNRAPLDDSGMPKDRFSAEMPDATLATLKIQPSEPRDSAVYFCASGLQGGSLGETQYFGPGTRLLVL.

The CDR3 coding sequence is TGCGCCAGCAGCCACGCCAAGGGACAGGGGGTCTCTGGCTACACCTTC. Residues: CASSHAKGQGVSGYTF. V is TRBV4-1 and J is TRBJ1-2; the match to TRBD1 covers 11 bases. Germline V gene data show CDR1 as MGHRA and CDR2 as YSYEKL. Trimming removed 3 bases from V and 7 bases from J; junction bases left unmatched: 10. The CDR3 contains 16 residues.